A selection of T cell receptor beta chains follows, all from one sample in a study of T cells in Graves' hyperthyroidism and ophthalmopathy. TCRdb called the multiplex PCR reads again in MiXCR, with one record for every CDR3 protein. The sample yields a few hundred thousand distinct CDR3 sequences, roughly 15% seen once. Sequenced material: blood. These receptors came from a woman in her forties or fifties with Graves' hyperthyroidism that later progressed to Graves' ophthalmopathy. The CDR3 runs from the conserved cysteine through the conserved F or W. A D gene is named only where the DNA matches it firmly. Clone size is not always given. Where it is, it says once, few, many or a class for expanded clones.

d_gene	len	v_gene	abundance	j_gene	CDR3aa	CDR3nt
NA	12	TRBV30	many	TRBJ2-7	CAWSVMGGEQYF	TGTGCCTGGAGTGTGATGGGCGGAGAGCAGTACTTC
NA	17	TRBV11-2	many	TRBJ2-2	CASSSTMGGVRTGELFF	TGTGCCAGCAGCTCCACTATGGGGGGTGTTAGGACCGGGGAGCTGTTTTTT
TRBD2	16	TRBV2	many	TRBJ2-5	CASSEAMGRGQETQYF	TGTGCCAGCAGTGAAGCGATGGGGAGGGGCCAAGAGACCCAGTACTTC
NA	14	TRBV6-1	many	TRBJ1-1	CASRGSIMNTEAFF	TGTGCCAGCCGCGGATCCATCATGAACACTGAAGCTTTCTTT
NA	13	TRBV20-1	many	TRBJ2-5	CSAQTPNGETQYF	TGCAGTGCTCAAACCCCAAACGGAGAGACCCAGTACTTC
NA	11	TRBV7-9	few	TRBJ2-1	CASSSKREQFF	TGTGCCAGCAGCTCCAAACGTGAGCAGTTCTTC
TRBD1	13	TRBV20-1	few	TRBJ1-5	CSASRDSRQPQHF	TGCAGTGCCTCCCGGGACAGTCGTCAGCCCCAGCATTTT
NA	15	TRBV5-1	NA	TRBJ2-5	CASSYMTGTQETQYF	TGCGCCAGCAGCTACATGACAGGTACCCAAGAGACCCAGTACTTC
NA	14	TRBV20-1	many	TRBJ2-5	CSARGVGWQETQYF	TGCAGTGCTAGAGGAGTAGGGTGGCAAGAGACCCAGTACTTC
NA	13	TRBV20-1	many	TRBJ1-1	CSAARLGWPEAFF	TGCAGTGCTGCGAGGTTAGGGTGGCCTGAAGCTTTCTTT
NA	15	TRBV19	NA	TRBJ2-4	CASTEGLQKRNIQYF	TGTGCCAGTACGGAGGGACTTCAAAAGAGGAACATTCAGTACTTC
TRBD2	17	TRBV24-1	many	TRBJ2-2	CATSDLVAGGNTGELFF	TGTGCCACCAGTGATCTGGTAGCGGGAGGGAATACCGGGGAGCTGTTTTTT
NA	15	TRBV12-3/TRBV12-4	NA	TRBJ2-5	CVSSFGGLGQETQYF	TGTGTCAGCAGTTTCGGGGGTCTGGGACAAGAGACCCAGTACTTC